These 14 T cell receptor beta chains came from one sample sequenced in a study of cytomegalovirus exposure and HLA in healthy donors. The PCR had 60 Vbeta and 13 Jbeta primers. This table comes from immunoSEQ multiplex PCR, and its TCRdb copy is limited to in-frame clones, with some not included. The sample lists roughly 150,000 clones, 60% to 80% seen once, with about 2.2% in the top ten. The sample comprised PBMCs. The origin of the receptors is a man aged 30-40 years in good health and CMV-seronegative.

V and J are TRBV6-1 and TRBJ1-2, with D unclear. Trimming took 3 bases from V and 4 from J, leaving 12 bases between them. Germline lookup yields CDR1 MNHNS and CDR2 SASEGT. This CDR3 contains 14 residues. The DNA of the CDR3 is TGTGCCAGCAGTGACGTAGTAGTAGTCTATGGCTACACCTTC. It specifies CASSDVVVVYGYTF.

The rearrangement links TRBV5-8 to TRBJ2-7, with D maybe TRBD1 (7 bases). Germline CDR1 SGHTS, CDR2 YDEGEE. The CDR3 spans 14 residues. V was trimmed by 4 bases and J by 2 bases, leaving 13 bases between them. This chain's CDR3 is CASSARGATYEQYF. Written as DNA, the CDR3 is TGTGCCAGCAGCGCCAGGGGGGCTACCTACGAGCAGTACTTC. The full variable domain, with the rest looked up from reference TRBV5-8 and TRBJ2-7, is EAGVTQSPTHLIKTRGQQATLRCSPISGHTSVYWYQQALGLGLQFLLWYDEGEERNRGNFPPRFSGRQFPNYSSELNVNALELEDSALYLCASSARGATYEQYFGPGTRLTVT.

The rearrangement links TRBV6-5 to TRBJ2-7, with a tentative D call TRBD1 (5 bases). Per the germline V gene, CDR1 is MNHEY and CDR2 is SVGAGI. V lost 2 bases to trimming and J lost 2 bases, with 13 bases between them. This CDR3 comprises 15 residues. CDR3 nucleotides: TGTGCCAGCAGTTACGACGCCCAGGGCGCCTACGAGCAGTACTTC. This translates into CASSYDAQGAYEQYF.

In its sample, this clone was seen a few times. The chain is built from TRBV5-6 and TRBJ2-1; D ambiguous. Per germline, CDR1 SGHDT and CDR2 YYEEEE. The V end lost 7 bases, the J end lost 9 bases, and 11 bases lay between the germline ends. The CDR3 runs 11 residues. DNA of the CDR3: TGTGCCAGCTCCACCTCCGGTGAGCAGTTCTTC. Its translation: CASSTSGEQFF.

This clone was seen a few times. The rearrangement links TRBV25-1 to TRBJ2-1, with a weak D call TRBD2 (6 bases). CDR3 length: 14 residues. V was cut by 2 bases and J by 9 bases, with 14 bases left in between. CDR1 is MGHDK and CDR2 is SYGVNS in the germline V gene. CDR3 amino acids: CASSEPEAGGEQFF. The CDR3 bases are TGTGCCAGCAGTGAACCGGAAGCCGGGGGTGAGCAGTTCTTC.

V usage is TRBV11-2 and J usage is TRBJ1-3; 9 positions match TRBD1. CDR1 is SGHAT, CDR2 FQNNGV, per germline. The CDR3 contains 14 residues. Unmatched junction bases numbered 2, after V lost 4 bases and J lost 4 bases. CDR3: CASSYGTGGNTIYF. The DNA of the CDR3 is TGTGCCAGCAGCTACGGGACAGGGGGAAACACCATATATTTT. Drawing the rest from reference TRBV11-2 and TRBJ1-3, the complete variable domain is EAGVAQSPRYKIIEKRQSVAFWCNPISGHATLYWYQQILGQGPKLLIQFQNNGVVDDSQLPKDRFSAERLKGVDSTLKIQPAKLEDSAVYLCASSYGTGGNTIYFGEGSWLTVV.

This clone was seen more than once but under ten times. This rearrangement joins TRBV7-6 to TRBJ2-6; D might be TRBD2 (5 bases). The CDR3 sequence is 15 residues long. Germline loops: CDR1 SGHVS, CDR2 FNYEAQ. Trimming took 6 bases from V and 2 from J, leaving 11 bases between them. The CDR3 spells CASRALGAGANVLTF. CDR3 bases: TGTGCCAGCAGGGCCCTCGGGGCTGGGGCCAACGTCCTGACTTTC. Based on the CDR3 plus reference TRBV7-6 and TRBJ2-6, the full variable domain is GAGVSQSPRYKVTKRGQDVALRCDPISGHVSLYWYRQALGQGPEFLTYFNYEAQQDKSGLPNDRFSAERPEGSISTLTIQRTEQRDSAMYRCASRALGAGANVLTFGAGSRLTVL.

The chain is built from TRBV15 and TRBJ1-2; no clear D. Trimming took 6 bases from V and 4 from J, leaving 12 bases between them. CDR1 is LNHNV and CDR2 is YYDKDF in the germline V gene (reference sequence). CDR3 length equals 13 residues. CDR3 DNA: TGTGCCACCAGGGGAGGATTTAGCTATGGCTACACCTTC. Protein sequence: CATRGGFSYGYTF.

This clone occurred once. V usage is TRBV6-6 and J usage is TRBJ2-3, with D possibly TRBD1 on 6 matching bases. Between the trimmed V and J ends, which lost 2 bases and 0 bases, there was a span of 9 bases. The CDR3 spans 15 residues. Germline V gives CDR1 MNHNY, CDR2 SVGAGI (reference sequence). CDR3: CASSYRGQSTDTQYF. DNA of the CDR3: TGTGCCAGCAGTTACAGGGGACAAAGCACAGATACGCAGTATTTT.

The V and J genes are TRBV29-1 and TRBJ2-7; TRBD2 matches at 8 bases. J lost 5 bases, V lost 4 bases, and 16 bases had no gene match. The length of the CDR3 is 16 residues. CDR1 is SQVTM and CDR2 is ANQGSEA in the germline V gene. CDR3 residues: CSVVVFSGKNGHEQYF. The CDR3 coding sequence is TGCAGCGTTGTAGTCTTTAGCGGGAAGAACGGCCACGAGCAGTACTTC.

The rearrangement uses TRBV2 and TRBJ1-4, with D unclear. V gave up 6 bases and J gave up 6 bases, with 8 bases separating them. The germline gives CDR1 SNHLY, CDR2 FYNNEI. This CDR3 spans 12 amino acids. The CDR3 DNA reads as TGTGCCAGCAGGGAGGTGGATGAAAAACTGTTTTTT. It translates to CASREVDEKLFF.

V usage is TRBV27 and J usage is TRBJ1-2; 8 bases line up with TRBD1. Germline CDR1 and CDR2: MNHEY and SMNVEV (reference sequence). This CDR3 contains 14 residues. The V segment lost 6 bases and the J segment 4 bases; nucleotides outside the gene matches: 7. This CDR3 reads CASREGQATYGYTF. CDR3 nucleotides: TGTGCCAGCAGAGAGGGACAGGCGACCTATGGCTACACCTTC.

This clone was seen just once. The rearrangement links TRBV5-6 to TRBJ2-7; 7 bases are a match to TRBD1. With 4 bases clipped from V and 0 bases from J, the junction kept 7 bases outside the gene matches. CDR3 length: 15 residues. The V gene's germline CDR1 is SGHDT and CDR2 YYEEEE. The CDR3 DNA sequence: TGTGCCAGCAGCCTCTGGACAGGCAGCTCCTACGAGCAGTACTTC. Translating it yields CASSLWTGSSYEQYF. The full variable domain, rest sourced from reference TRBV5-6 and TRBJ2-7, is DAGVTQSPTHLIKTRGQQVTLRCSPKSGHDTVSWYQQALGQGPQFIFQYYEEEERQRGNFPDRFSGHQFPNYSSELNVNALLLGDSALYLCASSLWTGSSYEQYFGPGTRLTVT.

Points on this clone: This sample also contains other DNA sequences that code for the same CDR3. The chain carries TRBV7-2 and TRBJ2-7; 9 bases match TRBD2. The germline CDR1 and CDR2 sequences are SGHTA and FQGNSA. This CDR3 is 15 amino acids long. After removal of 5 bases from V and 4 bases from J, the junction contained 9 bases not matched to a gene. In DNA, the CDR3 is TGTGCCAGCAGCGATACTAGCGGGCGTTCGTACGAGCAGTACTTC. This gives the protein CASSDTSGRSYEQYF.